One and the same sample provided the 4 T cell receptor beta chains below, sequenced in a study of blood T cell repertoires in COVID-19. Using immunoSEQ multiplex PCR, the repertoire was profiled, and TCRdb retains in-frame clones only, with some absent. The profile shows around 50,000 clones, less than 95% of them singletons. Sequencing was carried out using peripheral blood. The receptors were sampled from a human donor in a cohort sampled during active COVID-19.

The DNA for the CDR3 is TGTGCCAGCAGCCAACGCAGCGGATCCTACAATGAGCAGTTCTTC. Amino acid sequence: CASSQRSGSYNEQFF. The chain combines TRBV4-2 with TRBJ2-1, with D tentatively TRBD2 (5 bases). Germline CDR1 and CDR2: LGHNA and YNFKEQ. The CDR3 is made up of 15 amino acids. V was clipped by 2 bases and J by 1 base, with 9 bases between them.

The J gene is TRBJ2-1, the V gene TRBV6-1; 7 nucleotides align to TRBD2. This CDR3 comprises 17 residues. V lost 1 base to trimming and J lost 4 bases; unmatched junction nucleotides: 10. Germline CDR1 MNHNS, CDR2 SASEGT. Here the CDR3 reads CASSEGTGVGGYNEQFF. The CDR3 nucleotides read TGTGCCAGCAGTGAAGGGACCGGAGTGGGGGGGTACAATGAGCAGTTCTTC.

The rearrangement joins TRBV10-3 to TRBJ2-2; D is possibly TRBD1 (6 bases). The V gene lost 7 bases and the J gene lost 4 bases, with 10 bases spanning the gap. There are 13 residues in the CDR3. Germline V gene data show CDR1 as ENHRY and CDR2 as SYGVKD. The CDR3 region is CAINFRGTGELFF. DNA of the CDR3: TGTGCCATCAATTTCAGGGGCACCGGGGAGCTGTTTTTT.

The chain carries TRBV4-2 and TRBJ2-3, with D perhaps matching TRBD2 (5 bases). The germline V gene encodes CDR1 LGHNA and CDR2 YNFKEQ. This CDR3 comprises 16 residues. Trimming cost V 0 bases and J 2 bases, with 12 bases left between them. The CDR3 coding sequence is TGTGCCAGCAGCCAAGATACCAGCGGATACACAGATACGCAGTATTTT. It is translated as CASSQDTSGYTDTQYF.